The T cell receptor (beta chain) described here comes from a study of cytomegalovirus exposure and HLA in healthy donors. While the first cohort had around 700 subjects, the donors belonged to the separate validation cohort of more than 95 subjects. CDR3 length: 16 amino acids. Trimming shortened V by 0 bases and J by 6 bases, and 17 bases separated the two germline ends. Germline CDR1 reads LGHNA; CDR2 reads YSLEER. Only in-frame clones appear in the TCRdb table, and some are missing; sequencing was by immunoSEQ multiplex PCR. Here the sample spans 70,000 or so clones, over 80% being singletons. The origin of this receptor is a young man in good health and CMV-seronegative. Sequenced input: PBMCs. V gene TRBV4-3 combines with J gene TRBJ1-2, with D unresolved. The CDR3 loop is CASSQDRSLTLNGYTF. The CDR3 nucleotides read TGCGCCAGCAGCCAAGATAGGTCGCTGACTTTAAATGGCTACACCTTC.